Here is one T cell receptor (beta chain) with its context. Its antigen is not identified. The data were taken from a study of TIL therapy for anti-PD-1-resistant metastatic lung cancer. On the study more broadly: Median tumor PD-L1 proportion score was approximately 6.3%.

Time point: pre-treatment sample, taken before nivolumab and TIL therapy. Whole-study findings and limits: TIL clonotype persistence in blood showed no apparent association with response.

V shed 3 bases, J shed 4 bases, and the junction held 5 bases outside the gene matches. The CDR3 covers 15 residues. CDR1 is SGHRS, CDR2 YFSETQ, per germline. The libraries were made with immunoSEQ v3. Some clones are missing from TCRdb's copy, which holds only in-frame ones; the method was immunoSEQ multiplex PCR. There are tens of thousands of clones in the sample; around 86% occur only once, and approximately 2.8% lies in the top ten. The rearrangement links TRBV5-1 to TRBJ2-1; 9 positions agree with TRBD1. This clonotype originated in a person aged 25 to 85 with non-small cell lung cancer. This specimen consisted of blood, obtained at baseline. This chain's CDR3 is CASSYEGTGYNEQFF. CDR3 nucleotide sequence: TGCGCCAGCAGCTACGAAGGGACAGGGTACAATGAGCAGTTCTTC.